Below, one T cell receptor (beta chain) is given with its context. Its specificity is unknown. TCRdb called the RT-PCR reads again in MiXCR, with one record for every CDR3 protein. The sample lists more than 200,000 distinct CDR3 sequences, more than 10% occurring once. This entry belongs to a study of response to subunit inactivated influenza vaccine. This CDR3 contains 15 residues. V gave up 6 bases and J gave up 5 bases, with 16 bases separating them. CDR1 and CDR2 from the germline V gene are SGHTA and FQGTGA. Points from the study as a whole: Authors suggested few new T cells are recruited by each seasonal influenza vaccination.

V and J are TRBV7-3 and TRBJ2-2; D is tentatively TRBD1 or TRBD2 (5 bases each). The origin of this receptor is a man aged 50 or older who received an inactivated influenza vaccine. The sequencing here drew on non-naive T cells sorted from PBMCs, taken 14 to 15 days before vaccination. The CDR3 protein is CASSPTQGDTGELFF. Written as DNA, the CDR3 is TGTGCCAGCAGTCCGACGCAGGGAGATACCGGGGAGCTGTTTTTT.